This T cell receptor (beta chain) was documented in a study of beta chain features in type 1 diabetes. Reverse transcribing all isolated RNA meant expressed TCRB transcripts were sequenced. Profiling relied on immunoSEQ multiplex PCR, and the TCRdb table lists in-frame clones only, not all of them. Of 10,000 to 15,000 clones in the sample, 45% to 50% were seen once. Germline V gene sequence: CDR1 SEHNR, CDR2 FQNEAQ (reference sequence). Trimming took off 0 bases at V and 3 bases at J, with 8 bases between the two ends. This CDR3 is built from 15 residues. The sequence derives from a man aged 18 to 30 in good health. The chain employs TRBV7-9 and TRBJ1-4, with D possibly TRBD1 on 5 matching bases. The sequencing input was stem cell memory CD4+ T cells from blood. The CDR3 spells CASSLARGANEKLFF. Written as DNA, the CDR3 is TGTGCCAGCAGCTTAGCCCGGGGGGCTAATGAAAAACTGTTTTTT.